A single sample gave rise to the 31 T cell receptor beta chains below, sequenced in a study of cytomegalovirus exposure and HLA in healthy donors. The PCR made use of 60 Vbeta and 13 Jbeta primers. Produced via immunoSEQ multiplex PCR; TCRdb's table is partial and in-frame only. The sample lists around 130,000 clones, about 81% occurring once. Sequencing was carried out using PBMCs. Receptors were obtained from a man aged 40-55 years in good health and CMV-seronegative.

The V and J genes are TRBV7-3 and TRBJ2-1; 7 bases are a match to TRBD2. Germline loops: CDR1 SGHTA, CDR2 FQGTGA. Trimming took 2 bases from V and 5 from J; bases not matched to a gene: 3. This CDR3 comprises 14 residues. The CDR3 region is CASSLAGAHNEQFF. CDR3 nucleotides: TGTGCCAGCAGCTTAGCGGGAGCCCACAATGAGCAGTTCTTC.

J is TRBJ1-4 and V is TRBV5-4, with 7 positions matching TRBD1. V dropped 4 bases and J dropped 4; count of bases not matched to a gene: 7. The CDR3 totals 15 residues. Germline CDR1 is SGHNT and CDR2 is YYREEE (reference sequence). CDR3 sequence reads: CASSSQQGINEKLFF. The DNA for the CDR3 is TGTGCCAGCAGCAGTCAACAGGGGATTAATGAAAAACTGTTTTTT.

To note about this clone: An end of the junction differs from the germline gene, which may be a read error. The V call is TRBV6-1, the J call TRBJ2-4; maybe TRBD2 (6 bases). Germline assignment: CDR1 MNHNS and CDR2 SASEGT. CDR3 length equals 13 residues. CDR3 loop: CASSEALGSGEHF. CDR3 sequence (DNA): TGTGCCAGCAGTGAAGCCCTAGGCTCGGGAGAGCACTTC.

This sequence joins TRBV7-2 and TRBJ2-1; D gene uncertain. CDR3 length equals 15 residues. Germline V lookup: CDR1 SGHTA, CDR2 FQGNSA. V lost 1 base and J 0 bases, leaving 7 bases between the germline ends. CDR3 nucleotides: TGTGCCAGCAGCTTAGATAGGAGCTCCTACAATGAGCAGTTCTTC. Its translation is CASSLDRSSYNEQFF.

CDR3 amino acids: CASSGGGGQVPLNTEAFF. DNA of the CDR3: TGTGCCAGCAGCGGAGGGGGGGGGCAAGTTCCGTTGAACACTGAAGCTTTCTTT. The chain uses TRBV9 and TRBJ1-1, with D perhaps matching TRBD1 (6 bases). CDR1 and CDR2 from the germline V gene are SGDLS and YYNGEE. This CDR3 region has 18 residues. Trimming shortened V by 3 bases and J by 0 bases, and 21 bases separated the two germline ends. Full variable domain (rest looked up from reference TRBV9 and TRBJ1-1): DSGVTQTPKHLITATGQRVTLRCSPRSGDLSVYWYQQSLDQGLQFLIQYYNGEERAKGNILERFSAQQFPDLHSELNLSSLELGDSALYFCASSGGGGQVPLNTEAFFGQGTRLTVV.

This chain uses TRBV21-1 with TRBJ1-1. TRBV21-1 is described as a pseudogene. The CDR3 runs 14 residues. DNA of the CDR3: TGTGCCAGCAGCAAAGAAGCGGCGAACACTGAAGCTTTCTTT. Its translation: CASSKEAANTEAFF.

A remark on this clone: The same CDR3 can be traced to other DNA sequences in this sample. This rearrangement joins TRBV27 to TRBJ1-5; unclear D gene. This CDR3 has 12 amino acids. Trimming removed 2 bases from V and 7 bases from J, with 6 bases in between. Looked up from germline, CDR1 is MNHEY and CDR2 is SMNVEV (reference sequence). This chain's CDR3 is CASSLAGQPQHF. For the CDR3, the DNA is TGTGCCAGCAGTTTAGCGGGACAGCCCCAGCATTTT.

Points on this clone: In the same sample, other DNA sequences code for this CDR3. The chain is built from TRBV30 and TRBJ1-6, with D possibly TRBD1 on 5 matching bases. The CDR3 covers 14 residues. Germline V CDR1 and CDR2: GTSNPN, SVGIG (reference sequence). Trimming pared 0 bases from V and 5 bases from J, leaving 8 bases between. CDR3 residues: CAWSVDSNNSPLHF. CDR3 coding DNA: TGTGCCTGGAGTGTAGACAGCAATAATTCACCCCTCCACTTT.

The chain uses TRBV11-3 and TRBJ2-3; 14 bases are a match to TRBD2. The V segment lost 6 bases and the J segment 6 bases; nucleotides outside the gene matches: 8. From germline, CDR1 is SGHNT and CDR2 YENEEA. CDR3 length: 16 amino acids. The CDR3 loop is CASSPGGLAGVDTQYF. The CDR3, as DNA: TGTGCCAGCAGTCCTGGGGGACTAGCGGGAGTGGATACGCAGTATTTT.

The chain employs TRBV5-1 and TRBJ2-1, with D perhaps assigned TRBD1 or TRBD2 (6 bases each). Trimming cost V 4 bases and J 1 base, with 18 bases left between them. The CDR3 length is 17 residues. The germline CDR1 and CDR2 sequences are SGHRS and YFSETQ. CDR3 sequence: CASSVGGGRGSYNEQFF. In DNA, the CDR3 is TGCGCCAGCAGCGTGGGGGGCGGGCGGGGTTCCTACAATGAGCAGTTCTTC.

This chain's CDR3 is CASLRDYGYTF. DNA for the CDR3: TGTGCCTCCTTGAGGGACTATGGCTACACCTTC. The V and J genes are TRBV30 and TRBJ1-2; D remains ambiguous. The V end lost 7 bases, the J end lost 3 bases, and 9 bases lay between the germline ends. This CDR3 region has 11 residues. Looked up from germline, CDR1 is GTSNPN and CDR2 is SVGIG (reference sequence).

The V call is TRBV7-8, the J call TRBJ2-1; 14 bases are a match to TRBD2. Germline V gene sequence: CDR1 SGHVS, CDR2 FQNEAQ. The CDR3 is 21 amino acids. The V gene end was trimmed by 7 bases and the J gene end by 4 bases; junction bases not matched to a gene: 21. The chain's CDR3 is CASTLTPSTSGGGSGYNEQFF. CDR3 in DNA: TGTGCCAGCACCCTAACCCCCTCGACTAGCGGGGGGGGAAGCGGGTACAATGAGCAGTTCTTC.

The sample holds one count of this clone. The chain's CDR3 is CASSEALATGELFF. The CDR3 DNA reads as TGTGCCAGCAGTGAAGCCCTAGCGACCGGGGAGCTGTTTTTT. The chain recombines TRBV2 with TRBJ2-2, with D tentatively TRBD2 (6 bases). Germline CDR1 and CDR2: SNHLY and FYNNEI. V lost 0 bases, J lost 5 bases, and 7 bases lay in between. The CDR3 is made up of 14 amino acids.

This clone was observed once. V and J are TRBV6-1 and TRBJ2-7; a possible D gene is TRBD2 (6 bases). Germline CDR1 and CDR2: MNHNS and SASEGT. The CDR3 totals 14 residues. The germline V and J ends were trimmed by 5 bases and 3 bases, with 14 bases remaining between them. For the CDR3, the DNA is TGTGCCAGCAGTTTACCGGGGGTCCTCTACGAGCAGTACTTC. Encoded protein: CASSLPGVLYEQYF.

The rearrangement uses TRBV28 and TRBJ1-1, with TRBD1 identical over 11 bases. The CDR3 is made up of 17 amino acids. V was pared by 8 bases and J by 1 base, with 12 bases of the junction left unmatched. Germline V gene data show CDR1 as MDHEN and CDR2 as SYDVKM. DNA of the CDR3: TGTGCCAGCCATGTGGGTCCCGGACAGGGGGCGAACACTGAAGCTTTCTTT. Its translation: CASHVGPGQGANTEAFF. Full variable domain (outside the CDR3, taken from reference TRBV28 and TRBJ1-1): DVKVTQSSRYLVKRTGEKVFLECVQDMDHENMFWYRQDPGLGLRLIYFSYDVKMKEKGDIPEGYSVSREKKERFSLILESASTNQTSMYLCASHVGPGQGANTEAFFGQGTRLTVV.

V usage is TRBV29-1 and J usage is TRBJ2-1; the match to TRBD2 covers 7 bases. The germline V gene has CDR1 SQVTM and CDR2 ANQGSEA. Trimming removed 1 base from V and 2 bases from J; junction bases left unmatched: 5. This CDR3 has 15 residues. CDR3 in DNA: TGCAGCGTTGAAGGGGCTAGCGGAACCTACAATGAGCAGTTCTTC. Translating it yields CSVEGASGTYNEQFF.

This clone was detected once. The V call is TRBV4-3, the J call TRBJ2-3; 7 positions agree with TRBD1. J lost 5 bases, V lost 0 bases, and 2 bases had no gene match. The CDR3 length is 14 residues. In germline, CDR1 is LGHNA, CDR2 YSLEER. The CDR3 sequence is CASSQEGDRDTQYF. As DNA, the CDR3 is TGCGCCAGCAGCCAAGAAGGGGACAGAGATACGCAGTATTTT.

To note about this clone: Within the sample, other DNA sequences also encode this same CDR3. V is TRBV30 and J is TRBJ1-2; D possibly corresponds to TRBD1 (6 bases). Trimming cost V 3 bases and J 5 bases, with 13 bases left between them. The CDR3 is 13 residues long. From germline, CDR1 is GTSNPN and CDR2 SVGIG (reference sequence). The CDR3 nucleotides read TGTGCCTGGAGCGGGTGGACAGCTTATGGCTACACCTTC. Translating gives CAWSGWTAYGYTF.

The V call is TRBV28, the J call TRBJ1-3; the match to TRBD1 covers 8 bases. The CDR3 runs to 16 residues. Germline-derived CDR1 and CDR2 are MDHEN and SYDVKM. V gave up 2 bases and J gave up 7 bases; unmatched junction bases: 10. Here the CDR3 reads CASSLRGTGLRNTIYF. The CDR3 DNA reads TGTGCCAGCAGTTTACGAGGGACAGGTCTGCGGAACACCATATATTTT. Filled out from reference TRBV28 and TRBJ1-3, the complete variable domain reads DVKVTQSSRYLVKRTGEKVFLECVQDMDHENMFWYRQDPGLGLRLIYFSYDVKMKEKGDIPEGYSVSREKKERFSLILESASTNQTSMYLCASSLRGTGLRNTIYFGEGSWLTVV.

The chain recombines TRBV10-1 with TRBJ2-4, with 14 bases matching TRBD2. V lost 5 bases to trimming and J lost 0 bases; unmatched junction nucleotides: 12. This CDR3 is built from 20 residues. CDR1 WNHNN and CDR2 SYGVQD come from the germline V gene (reference sequence). As DNA, the CDR3 is TGCGCCAGCAGTTCGGGCCCGGGACTAGCGGGAGTACTAGCCAAAAACATTCAGTACTTC. Its protein product is CASSSGPGLAGVLAKNIQYF.

This chain joins TRBV19 and TRBJ1-5, with TRBD1 identical over 9 bases. V dropped 4 bases and J dropped 1; count of bases not matched to a gene: 5. Germline CDR1 reads LNHDA; CDR2 reads SQIVND (reference sequence). This CDR3 comprises 16 residues. The CDR3 DNA is TGTGCCAGTAGTAGACAGGGGGGGAGAAGCAATCAGCCCCAGCATTTT. As protein: CASSRQGGRSNQPQHF.

This chain connects TRBV11-2 to TRBJ2-7; 7 positions agree with TRBD1. Germline values: CDR1 SGHAT, CDR2 FQNNGV. V lost 5 bases, J lost 5 bases, and 3 bases stayed unmatched. The CDR3 loop spans 12 amino acids. Here the CDR3 DNA reads TGTGCCAGCAGCAACAGGGGTGACGAGCAGTACTTC. This translates into CASSNRGDEQYF. Full variable domain (rest looked up from reference TRBV11-2 and TRBJ2-7): EAGVAQSPRYKIIEKRQSVAFWCNPISGHATLYWYQQILGQGPKLLIQFQNNGVVDDSQLPKDRFSAERLKGVDSTLKIQPAKLEDSAVYLCASSNRGDEQYFGPGTRLTVT.

The V and J genes are TRBV28 and TRBJ1-5, with 9 bases lining up with TRBD1. Germline values: CDR1 MDHEN, CDR2 SYDVKM. The V gene end was trimmed by 8 bases and the J gene end by 1 base; junction bases not matched to a gene: 12. The CDR3 is 17 residues long. The CDR3 DNA sequence: TGTGCCAGCGGAACAGGGGGCGTAAGTCGGAGCAATCAGCCCCAGCATTTT. Amino acid sequence: CASGTGGVSRSNQPQHF.

V and J are TRBV7-9 and TRBJ2-2, with D perhaps TRBD1 (7 bases). The CDR3 totals 16 residues. Between the trimmed V and J ends, which lost 5 bases and 7 bases, there was a span of 20 bases. Germline lookup yields CDR1 SEHNR and CDR2 FQNEAQ (reference sequence). The CDR3 protein is CASSLGGTAPFGELFF. In nucleotides, the CDR3 is TGTGCCAGCAGCCTAGGAGGGACAGCTCCGTTCGGGGAGCTGTTTTTT.

The chain carries TRBV30 and TRBJ2-7; possible D gene TRBD2, 6 bases. Trimming took 3 bases from V and 7 from J, leaving 16 bases between them. From germline, CDR1 is GTSNPN and CDR2 SVGIG (reference sequence). This CDR3 comprises 13 residues. The CDR3 region has the DNA TGTGCCTGGAGCGGTGGTTTGGGGGGAGAGCAGTACTTC. The encoded protein is CAWSGGLGGEQYF.

The chain recombines TRBV2 with TRBJ2-5; D not certain. The CDR3 has 14 residues. The V end was cut by 0 bases, the J end by 5 bases, with 10 bases between. The germline gives CDR1 SNHLY, CDR2 FYNNEI. CDR3 bases: TGTGCCAGCAGTGAAGCGTTTGCGTCGGAGACCCAGTACTTC. Its protein is CASSEAFASETQYF. The full variable domain, in which reference TRBV2 and TRBJ2-5 provide the parts outside the CDR3, is EPEVTQTPSHQVTQMGQEVILRCVPISNHLYFYWYRQILGQKVEFLVSFYNNEISEKSEIFDDQFSVERPDGSNFTLKIRSTKLEDSAMYFCASSEAFASETQYFGPGTRLLVL.

In this sample, this clone turned up a few times. This chain uses TRBV5-6 with TRBJ2-1; D uncertain. Germline assignment: CDR1 SGHDT and CDR2 YYEEEE. This CDR3 contains 16 residues. The germline V and J ends were trimmed by 0 bases and 0 bases, with 10 bases remaining between them. The CDR3 nucleotides are TGTGCCAGCAGCTTGGGCCCGACGGGCTCCTACAATGAGCAGTTCTTC. It yields the protein CASSLGPTGSYNEQFF.

In nucleotides, the CDR3 is TGTGCCAGTAAAGTAAAAGCGGGAGGAAACGAGCAGTACTTC. It specifies CASKVKAGGNEQYF. The chain has TRBV19 and TRBJ2-7; 9 bases are shared with TRBD2. Per germline, CDR1 LNHDA and CDR2 SQIVND (reference sequence). J gave up 5 bases and V 7 bases, and 9 bases lay outside the gene matches. This CDR3 is built from 14 residues.

The V gene is TRBV6-5, the J gene TRBJ2-5; the D gene is possibly TRBD2 (5 bases). V lost 2 bases and J lost 2, with 15 bases in between. The germline CDR1 and CDR2 sequences are MNHEY and SVGAGI. This CDR3 spans 16 amino acids. The CDR3 region has the DNA TGTGCCAGCAGTTACGCGTCGTGGAGCGGACAAGAGACCCAGTACTTC. It codes for CASSYASWSGQETQYF.

The chain couples TRBV30 to TRBJ2-2; 13 bases align to TRBD2. Germline trimming cut 5 bases from V and 5 bases from J; bases unmatched to any gene: 5. The germline V gene encodes CDR1 GTSNPN and CDR2 SVGIG (reference sequence). CDR3 length: 15 amino acids. The CDR3 DNA follows: TGTGCCTGGGCCCGGGGACTAGCGGGGACCGGGGAGCTGTTTTTT. It specifies CAWARGLAGTGELFF.

Only a few counts were recorded for this clone. This chain connects TRBV6-1 to TRBJ1-4, with D hard to call. The CDR3 runs 14 residues. The germline gives CDR1 MNHNS, CDR2 SASEGT. The V end was cut by 1 base, the J end by 7 bases, with 10 bases between. CDR3 region: CASSEGVEGEKLFF. The CDR3, as DNA: TGTGCCAGCAGTGAAGGCGTGGAGGGTGAAAAACTGTTTTTT.